Listed below are T cell receptor beta chains from one sample, sequenced in a study of blood T cell repertoires in COVID-19. Sequenced by immunoSEQ multiplex PCR; TCRdb stores in-frame clones only, minus some. Of roughly 50,000 clones listed, about 86% were seen once; the top ten hold around 3.2%. Material for sequencing was peripheral blood. The source of these receptors is an elderly woman with acute or convalescent COVID-19. The CDR3 runs from the conserved cysteine through the conserved F or W. The D gene is left open where the match is weak. A row's size may be missing; if present it is once, few, many or a size class.

>.|TRBD1|TRBJ2-7|TRBV14
TGTGCCAGCAGCATCCCGGGACAGTCCGAGCAGTACTTC
CASSIPGQSEQYF
>few|.|TRBJ1-3|TRBV30
TGTGCCTGGAGTGCCCCAGGGTGGGTCGGAAACACCATATATTTT
CAWSAPGWVGNTIYF
>.|.|TRBJ1-5|TRBV6-5
TGTGCCAGCAGTCCCCTTGGGCAGGTTGATCGAGCCCAGCATTTT
CASSPLGQVDRAQHF
>.|TRBD1|TRBJ1-2|TRBV27
TGTGCCAGCAGTTTTCTAGGGACAGGGGGTTATGGCTACACCTTC
CASSFLGTGGYGYTF
>.|.|TRBJ2-1|TRBV6-1
TGTGCCAGCAGTGAAGGGGCCTCTAGCTTCCATGAGCAGTTCTTC
CASSEGASSFHEQFF
>.|.|TRBJ2-5|TRBV19
TGTGCCAGTAGTATACCTCGCCAAGAGACCCAGTACTTC
CASSIPRQETQYF
>.|.|TRBJ1-3|TRBV7-8
TGTGCCAGCAGCTTGAGTTGGGGGGCTGGAAACACCATATATTTT
CASSLSWGAGNTIYF
>once|TRBD2|TRBJ2-2|TRBV11-3
TGTGCCAGCAGTCAACATAGCGGGGGGAAAGGGGAGCTGTTTTTT
CASSQHSGGKGELFF
>.|TRBD1|TRBJ1-1|TRBV18
TGTGCCAGCTCACCACTACAGGGGGAAGTTACTGAAGCTTTCTTT
CASSPLQGEVTEAFF
>.|.|TRBJ1-2|TRBV7-9
TGTGCCAGCACCTTACTTACGTCGGTGAAAAACTATGGCTACACCTTC
CASTLLTSVKNYGYTF
>.|.|TRBJ1-1|TRBV18
TGTGCCAGCTCAAAGCAGGGACATGGGGACACTGAAGCTTTCTTT
CASSKQGHGDTEAFF
>few|.|TRBJ2-1|TRBV21-1
TGTGCCAGCAGCAAAGACCGTGGACGGGGGGGCGGTTACAATGAGCAGTTCTTC
CASSKDRGRGGGYNEQFF
>.|.|TRBJ2-6|TRBV19
TGTGCCAGTAGTCCCCAACAGGGTACCTCTGGGGCCAACGTCCTGACTTTC
CASSPQQGTSGANVLTF
>.|.|TRBJ1-4|TRBV2
TGTGCCAGCAGTGAAGAACAGGTAGATGAAAAACTGTTTTTT
CASSEEQVDEKLFF
>.|TRBD1|TRBJ1-2|TRBV6-1
TGTGCCAGCAGTGTATCCGGGACAGGGATAGGGTATGGCTACACCTTC
CASSVSGTGIGYGYTF
>.|TRBD2|TRBJ2-2|TRBV15
TGTGCCACCAGCAGAGAGGTCGGCGGGGGGATTACGAACACCGGGGAGCTGTTTTTT
CATSREVGGGITNTGELFF
>once|.|TRBJ1-1|TRBV2
TGTGCCAGCAGGGCTTCGACAGGAAAGAACACTGAAGCTTTCTTT
CASRASTGKNTEAFF
>.|TRBD1|TRBJ2-3|TRBV5-1
TGCGCCAGCAGCTTGGGACAGGGACAGGGGAGTCCAGATACGCAGTATTTT
CASSLGQGQGSPDTQYF
>.|TRBD1|TRBJ1-1|TRBV2
TGTGCCAGCAATCCCGGACAGGGGTTGAACACTGAAGCTTTCTTT
CASNPGQGLNTEAFF
>.|.|TRBJ1-1|TRBV5-4
TGTGCCAGCAGCTTGGGAGGGTGGGACACTGAAGCTTTCTTT
CASSLGGWDTEAFF
>.|TRBD2|TRBJ2-1|TRBV29-1
TGCAGCGGAAGGACTAGCGGGGGAAATAATGAGCAGTTCTTC
CSGRTSGGNNEQFF
>.|.|TRBJ2-7|TRBV4-1
TGCGCCAGCAGCCAGGGACCGCCAGGGGACACCTACGAGCAGTACTTC
CASSQGPPGDTYEQYF
>.|TRBD1|TRBJ1-6|TRBV25-1
TGTGCCAGTGCCCAGACAGGGGAGAGTTCACCCCTCCACTTT
CASAQTGESSPLHF
>.|.|TRBJ1-2|TRBV11-2
TGTGCCAGCAGCATAGAACCCGAACGCGTGAGCTACACCTTC
CASSIEPERVSYTF
>.|.|TRBJ2-7|TRBV25-1
TGTGCCAGCAGTGAAGTCGCGGGACAGAGAGACGAGCAGTACTTC
CASSEVAGQRDEQYF
>.|.|TRBJ2-3|TRBV6-5
TGTGCCAGCAGCTATACAGGGTCCGATACGCAGTATTTT
CASSYTGSDTQYF
>once|TRBD1|TRBJ1-3|TRBV6-1
TGTGCCAGCAGTGACCCACAGGGGCCCCCAAACACCATATATTTT
CASSDPQGPPNTIYF
>.|.|TRBJ2-7|TRBV9
TGTGCCAGCAGCTCGACAGTGCATGCCTACGAGCAGTACTTC
CASSSTVHAYEQYF
>.|TRBD2|TRBJ2-2|TRBV3-1/TRBV3-2
TGTGCCAGCAGCCTCAGGACTAGCGTTGGCACCGGGGAGCTGTTTTTT
CASSLRTSVGTGELFF
>.|.|TRBJ1-4|TRBV9
TGTGCCAGCAGCGGGGGGGTAGCAACTAATGAAAAACTGTTTTTT
CASSGGVATNEKLFF
>.|TRBD1|TRBJ1-1|TRBV5-8
TGTGCCAGCAGCTTGGCCTACAGGGGGCGCGGGGAGACTGAAGCTTTCTTT
CASSLAYRGRGETEAFF
>.|.|TRBJ1-2|TRBV2
TGTGCCAGCAGTGAAGTGGGCCGGGGCTACACCTTC
CASSEVGRGYTF
>.|TRBD2|TRBJ2-3|TRBV7-8
TGTGCCAGCAGCTCCACTAGCGGGGGGGCCGCAGATACGCAGTATTTT
CASSSTSGGAADTQYF
>.|TRBD1|TRBJ1-2|TRBV19
TGTGCCAGTAGATTAGGGGACAGGGCAATCCATGGCTACACCTTC
CASRLGDRAIHGYTF
>.|TRBD1|TRBJ2-2|TRBV7-7
TGTGCCAGCAGCCGGGACAGGGACACCGGGGAGCTGTTTTTT
CASSRDRDTGELFF
>.|TRBD1|TRBJ1-1|TRBV11-2
TGTGCCAGCAGCTTGTCGCAGGGGGCTAACACTGAAGCTTTCTTT
CASSLSQGANTEAFF
>.|TRBD2|TRBJ2-1|TRBV7-8
TGTGCCAGCAGCCCCGGACTAGCGGGGGGGCATGAGCAGTTCTTC
CASSPGLAGGHEQFF
>.|.|TRBJ2-5|TRBV5-6
TGTGCCAGCAGCCCTACAGGACCTCAAGAGACCCAGTACTTC
CASSPTGPQETQYF
>.|TRBD1|TRBJ2-7|TRBV30
TGTGCCTGGAGTCCGGGACAGGACTACGAGCAGTACTTC
CAWSPGQDYEQYF
>.|TRBD2|TRBJ2-3|TRBV30
TGTGCCTGGAGTGGGCTAGCGGGGTCTAGGCATACGCAGTATTTT
CAWSGLAGSRHTQYF
>once|.|TRBJ1-1|TRBV7-2
TGTGCCAGCAGCTTTGGCCAGGAGAACACTGAAGCTTTCTTT
CASSFGQENTEAFF
>.|TRBD1|TRBJ1-4|TRBV5-1
TGCGCCAGCAGCCAGACAGGGGGCGAAAGTGAAAAACTGTTTTTT
CASSQTGGESEKLFF
>once|TRBD2|TRBJ2-5|TRBV15
TGTGCCACCAGCAGACGGACTAGCGGGGCTCCAACCCAGTACTTC
CATSRRTSGAPTQYF
>.|.|TRBJ1-1|TRBV30
TGTGCCTCTTCCAGGGAATCGAACACTGAAGCTTTCTTT
CASSRESNTEAFF